The 25 T cell receptor beta chains listed next were all sequenced from one sample in a study of beta chain features in type 1 diabetes. Study results and caveats: Moderate but significant shortening of TCRB CDR3s was recorded in all four CD4+ subsets from Type 1 diabetes patients.

What was sequenced were expressed TCRB transcripts, since all of the isolated RNA had been reverse transcribed. The method was immunoSEQ multiplex PCR; TCRdb's version includes in-frame clones alone and lacks a portion of them. The profile covers 640,000 or so clones, with over 12% appearing a single time and less than 0.04% taken by the ten largest. Their recognized antigens are unknown. Material for sequencing was naive CD4+ T cells from blood. The receptors were gathered from a man between 18 and 35 years old with type 1 diabetes.

This clone was picked up a small number of times. V usage is TRBV5-1 and J usage is TRBJ2-2; no firm D call. Trimming shortened V by 3 bases and J by 2 bases, and 8 bases separated the two germline ends. This CDR3 contains 14 residues. Germline values: CDR1 SGHRS, CDR2 YFSETQ. CDR3 region: CASSSQVNTGELFF. CDR3 DNA sequence: TGCGCCAGCAGCTCGCAGGTCAACACCGGGGAGCTGTTTTTT.

J is TRBJ2-1 and V is TRBV25-1, with TRBD2 as a possible D gene (7 bases). The V and J ends lost 3 bases and 4 bases respectively, with 16 bases between them. This CDR3 comprises 16 residues. CDR1 is MGHDK, CDR2 SYGVNS, per germline. CDR3 region: CASSDPSGGGYNEQFF. DNA for the CDR3: TGTGCCAGCAGTGACCCCTCGGGGGGCGGTTACAATGAGCAGTTCTTC.

This clone has just a few counts. The genes are TRBV18 and TRBJ2-7; 8 bases are shared with TRBD2. The ends lost 6 bases at V and 2 bases at J; junction bases unmatched: 3. The CDR3 is 13 residues long. The germline V gene encodes CDR1 KGHSH and CDR2 LQKENI. The CDR3: CASSPREAYEQYF. CDR3 bases: TGTGCCAGCTCGCCGCGGGAGGCCTACGAGCAGTACTTC.

In regard to this clone: At one end the junction does not follow the germline gene, possibly because of a read error. The chain links TRBV5-4 to TRBJ2-2; TRBD1 agrees at 7 bases. Germline-derived CDR1 and CDR2 are SGHNT and YYREEE (reference sequence). The CDR3 consists of 14 residues. The CDR3 nucleotides are TGTGCCGGCAGGGGACAGCCCAACACCGGGGAGCTGTTTTTT. It is translated as CAGRGQPNTGELFF.

This clone was counted a few times. V is TRBV27 and J is TRBJ2-4, with D hard to call. The CDR3 spans 13 residues. From germline, CDR1 is MNHEY and CDR2 SMNVEV (reference sequence). Trimming pared 5 bases from V and 9 bases from J, leaving 14 bases between. CDR3 residues: CASSTRPGGIQYF. The CDR3, as DNA: TGTGCCAGCAGTACCCGGCCTGGCGGCATTCAGTACTTC.

The chain recombines TRBV7-2 with TRBJ2-1, with a possible D match to TRBD1 (5 bases). CDR3 size: 13 residues. The germline gives CDR1 SGHTA, CDR2 FQGNSA. Trimming stripped 1 base from V and 9 bases from J, with 10 bases between. The CDR3 DNA reads as TGTGCCAGCAGCTTAGAGGTAGGGGCTGAGCAGTTCTTC. It codes for CASSLEVGAEQFF.

The CDR3 here is CASSSPLTVVNEQFF. CDR3 nucleotides: TGTGCCAGCAGCTCACCGCTCACGGTAGTTAATGAGCAGTTCTTC. The chain joins TRBV11-2 to TRBJ2-1; D call uncertain. This CDR3 spans 15 amino acids. Deletions cut 4 bases from V and 7 bases from J, with 17 bases between. Germline CDR1 reads SGHAT; CDR2 reads FQNNGV.

The chain employs TRBV5-6 and TRBJ1-5, with D perhaps matching TRBD1 (6 bases). The V gene's germline CDR1 is SGHDT and CDR2 YYEEEE. The CDR3 covers 12 residues. V was pared by 1 base and J by 7 bases, with 6 bases between. CDR3 loop: CASSLQGQPQHF. The CDR3 DNA is TGTGCCAGCAGCTTGCAGGGGCAGCCCCAGCATTTT.

There are a few counts of this clone. The chain employs TRBV21-1 and TRBJ2-1; the table names TRBD1, a call not compared with the DNA. TRBV21-1 corresponds to a pseudogene. The CDR3 has 15 amino acids. The DNA of the CDR3 is TGTGCCAGCAGCAACGGCAGGGGGTTCTACAATGAGCAGTTCTTC. As protein: CASSNGRGFYNEQFF.

A few counts support this clone. The DNA for the CDR3 is TGTGCCAGCAGTTTTGAGAGTGAGCAGTTCTTC. This translates into CASSFESEQFF. The chain is built from TRBV28 and TRBJ2-1; D gene unclear. The CDR3 is made up of 11 amino acids. Germline V gives CDR1 MDHEN, CDR2 SYDVKM. V was trimmed by 3 bases and J by 9 bases, leaving 6 bases between them.

The chain combines TRBV20-1 with TRBJ2-1; the D is unclear. Trimming left V 5 bases short and J 10 bases short, with 3 bases between. CDR1 and CDR2 (germline): DFQATT, SNEGSKA (reference sequence). The CDR3 is made up of 8 amino acids. CDR3 in amino acids: CSAEEQFF. CDR3 coding DNA: TGCAGTGCTGAGGAGCAGTTCTTC.

This clone was counted only a few times. V usage is TRBV11-2 and J usage is TRBJ1-1; 11 nucleotides line up with TRBD1. The V gene's germline CDR1 is SGHAT and CDR2 FQNNGV. This CDR3 spans 15 amino acids. Trimming cost V 3 bases and J 3 bases; bases outside gene matches: 3. CDR3 sequence: CASSFGTGGYTEAFF. DNA of the CDR3: TGTGCCAGCAGCTTCGGGACAGGGGGTTACACTGAAGCTTTCTTT.

This clone was seen a few times. This rearrangement joins TRBV15 to TRBJ2-1, with 7 bases that match TRBD2. V lost 1 base to trimming and J lost 3 bases; unmatched junction nucleotides: 6. This CDR3 has 16 amino acids. The germline gives CDR1 LNHNV, CDR2 YYDKDF (reference sequence). The CDR3 spells CATSRGLAPGYNEQFF. DNA of the CDR3: TGTGCCACCAGCAGAGGACTAGCCCCGGGCTACAATGAGCAGTTCTTC.

A few counts support this clone. This sequence joins TRBV4-3 and TRBJ1-3, with TRBD1 matching 7 bases. J lost 0 bases, V lost 3 bases, and 2 bases had no gene match. CDR3 size: 15 residues. Per germline, CDR1 LGHNA and CDR2 YSLEER. CDR3 region: CASSHRTGSGNTIYF. The CDR3 DNA is TGCGCCAGCAGCCACCGGACAGGCTCTGGAAACACCATATATTTT.

The J gene is TRBJ1-5, the V gene TRBV9; tentative D call: TRBD1 (5 bases). The CDR3 spans 15 residues. V dropped 2 bases and J dropped 6 bases, with 15 bases sitting between them. Germline CDR1 is SGDLS and CDR2 is YYNGEE. The CDR3: CASSVSGSSVQPQHF. Here the CDR3 DNA reads TGTGCCAGCAGCGTGTCAGGGTCGTCGGTTCAGCCCCAGCATTTT.

The rearrangement uses TRBV7-2 and TRBJ2-5, with TRBD1 matching over 9 bases. In germline, CDR1 is SGHTA, CDR2 FQGNSA. Germline trimming cut 2 bases from V and 5 bases from J; bases unmatched to any gene: 9. The CDR3 has 16 amino acids. The CDR3 DNA reads TGTGCCAGCAGCTTAATCGGGACAGGGAATAGGGAGACCCAGTACTTC. Protein sequence: CASSLIGTGNRETQYF.

This clone came up a few times. The chain combines TRBV7-9 with TRBJ2-1; D gene uncertain. CDR3 size: 14 residues. CDR1 SEHNR and CDR2 FQNEAQ come from the germline V gene (reference sequence). Between the trimmed V and J ends, which lost 0 bases and 4 bases, there was a span of 7 bases. The CDR3 coding sequence is TGTGCCAGCAGCTTAGCGCCCAGATACAATGAGCAGTTCTTC. Translating gives CASSLAPRYNEQFF.

Note on this clone: Relative to the germline gene, one junction end is altered; a read error may explain this. The chain joins TRBV29-1 to TRBJ1-1; D not resolved. The germline V gene has CDR1 SQVTM and CDR2 ANQGSEA. The CDR3 spans 12 residues. CDR3 residues: CSVSRANNEAFF. The CDR3 DNA reads as TGCAGCGTCTCCCGGGCAAACAATGAAGCTTTCTTT.

This clone was observed a few times. The V and J genes are TRBV30 and TRBJ1-1; maybe TRBD1 (5 bases). This CDR3 region has 13 residues. Trimming shortened V by 3 bases and J by 0 bases, and 8 bases separated the two germline ends. Looked up from germline, CDR1 is GTSNPN and CDR2 is SVGIG (reference sequence). In DNA, the CDR3 is TGTGCCTGGAGGGGCAGGGTGAACACTGAAGCTTTCTTT. Translated, it gives CAWRGRVNTEAFF.

This clone was seen more than once but under ten times. The rearrangement uses TRBV2 and TRBJ2-1, with TRBD2 matching 11 bases. CDR3 length equals 15 residues. V trimming: 5 bases; J trimming: 7 bases; junction bases outside the gene matches: 7. CDR1 SNHLY and CDR2 FYNNEI come from the germline V gene. This chain's CDR3 is CASSLAGGLGNEQFF. DNA for the CDR3: TGTGCCAGCAGTCTAGCGGGGGGCTTAGGAAATGAGCAGTTCTTC.

The rearrangement links TRBV7-2 to TRBJ1-1, with D uncertain. The CDR3 length is 14 residues. Germline V gene lookup returns CDR1 SGHTA and CDR2 FQGNSA. V lost 3 bases and J lost 0, with 8 bases in between. The CDR3 coding sequence is TGTGCCAGCAGCTTCAGTGAGATGAACACTGAAGCTTTCTTT. It codes for CASSFSEMNTEAFF. The full variable domain, its missing parts supplied by reference TRBV7-2 and TRBJ1-1, is GAGVSQSPSNKVTEKGKDVELRCDPISGHTALYWYRQSLGQGLEFLIYFQGNSAPDKSGLPSDRFSAERTGGSVSTLTIQRTQQEDSAVYLCASSFSEMNTEAFFGQGTRLTVV.

This sequence joins TRBV2 and TRBJ2-1; D is possibly TRBD2 (6 bases). Per the germline V gene, CDR1 is SNHLY and CDR2 is FYNNEI. The CDR3 extends over 13 amino acids. Trimming removed 8 bases from V and 2 bases from J, with 10 bases in between. This chain's CDR3 is CASGGLAYNEQFF. The DNA of the CDR3 is TGTGCCAGCGGGGGACTCGCCTACAATGAGCAGTTCTTC.

The rearrangement links TRBV30 to TRBJ1-5; maybe TRBD1 (5 bases). Germline V gene sequence: CDR1 GTSNPN, CDR2 SVGIG (reference sequence). V was trimmed by 3 bases and J by 5 bases, leaving 11 bases between them. The CDR3 totals 13 residues. Here the CDR3 reads CAWSAGLYQPQHF. As DNA, the CDR3 is TGTGCCTGGAGCGCGGGGCTGTATCAGCCCCAGCATTTT.

This clone was counted between two and nine times. Other DNA sequences within the sample encode an identical CDR3. This sequence joins TRBV2 and TRBJ2-5, with D unresolved. Trimming removed 6 bases from V and 5 bases from J, with 7 bases in between. CDR1 is SNHLY and CDR2 is FYNNEI in the germline V gene. The CDR3 runs 11 residues. The CDR3 here is CASSPRETQYF. The CDR3 DNA follows: TGTGCCAGCAGCCCCCGGGAGACCCAGTACTTC.

The CDR3 coding sequence is TGTGCCAGCAGTTGGACTGGGGTGGGCTCACCCCTCCACTTT. It codes for CASSWTGVGSPLHF. This chain connects TRBV27 to TRBJ1-6; no reliable D call. CDR3 length equals 14 residues. Per germline, CDR1 MNHEY and CDR2 SMNVEV (reference sequence). The germline V and J ends were trimmed by 4 bases and 10 bases, with 14 bases remaining between them.